The 8 T cell receptor beta chains given below trace back to one sample, sequenced in a study of T cells in Graves' hyperthyroidism and ophthalmopathy. From RNA transcripts, TCR beta CDR3 regions were amplified. A set of HTBI primers served as the primers for a first-round RT-PCR of the TCR CDR3. TCRdb fed the multiplex PCR reads into MiXCR, producing one record per CDR3 protein. Of 300,000 or so distinct CDR3 sequences in the sample, about a sixth were seen once. The sequencing input was blood. These receptors were collected from a woman aged 55-70 years with Graves' ophthalmopathy.

This clonotype was seen ten or more times. The V call is TRBV20-1, the J call TRBJ1-6, with TRBD1 as a possible D gene (6 bases). Germline CDR1 and CDR2: DFQATT and SNEGSKA (reference sequence). Trimming stripped 1 base from V and 7 bases from J, with 17 bases between. The CDR3 has 16 residues. CDR3 bases: TGCAGTGCTAGAGCTCTTGTCAGGGGACTAAATTCACCCCTCCACTTT. This encodes CSARALVRGLNSPLHF.

This clonotype occurred a few times. V and J are TRBV4-2 and TRBJ1-5, with D tentatively TRBD1 (5 bases). Germline CDR1 reads LGHNA; CDR2 reads YNFKEQ. The V end was cut by 2 bases, the J end by 1 base, with 9 bases between. The CDR3 has 15 amino acids. This CDR3 reads CASSQQDISNQPQHF. CDR3 sequence (DNA): TGTGCCAGCAGCCAACAGGACATCAGCAATCAGCCCCAGCATTTT.

There are many counts of this clonotype. The genes are TRBV10-3 and TRBJ2-1; no firm D call. Germline CDR1 and CDR2: ENHRY and SYGVKD. Trimming stripped 2 bases from V and 5 bases from J, with 16 bases between. This CDR3 region has 16 residues. CDR3 residues: CAISEPQPPVNNEQFF. CDR3 nucleotide sequence: TGTGCCATCAGTGAGCCCCAGCCCCCAGTCAACAATGAGCAGTTCTTC.

V is TRBV11-2 and J is TRBJ2-1; no reliable D call. The CDR3 sequence is 13 residues long. The germline V and J ends were trimmed by 3 bases and 4 bases, with 7 bases remaining between them. The germline V gene encodes CDR1 SGHAT and CDR2 FQNNGV. The CDR3 DNA follows: TGTGCCAGCAGCTTGAACTTTTACAATGAGCAGTTCTTC. It codes for CASSLNFYNEQFF.

This sequence joins TRBV28 and TRBJ2-1; 7 bases agree with TRBD1. Germline values: CDR1 MDHEN, CDR2 SYDVKM. The CDR3 totals 15 residues. The trim removed 5 bases at V and 6 bases at J, leaving 10 bases unmatched. The CDR3 here is CASSPRTGDTNEQFF. The DNA of the CDR3 is TGTGCCAGCAGTCCGCGGACAGGCGACACCAATGAGCAGTTCTTC.

This clonotype was found many times. CDR3 sequence: CASSPQASAETQYF. The CDR3 region has the DNA TGTGCCAGCTCACCACAAGCTAGCGCGGAGACCCAGTACTTC. The chain is built from TRBV18 and TRBJ2-5, with D possibly being TRBD2 (6 bases). Germline V gene lookup returns CDR1 KGHSH and CDR2 LQKENI. This CDR3 region has 14 residues. V was clipped by 1 base and J by 5 bases, with 11 bases between them.

The chain combines TRBV7-9 with TRBJ1-6; the match to TRBD1 covers 7 bases. Trimming cost V 5 bases and J 6 bases; bases outside gene matches: 10. This CDR3 region has 16 residues. Germline V gene data show CDR1 as SEHNR and CDR2 as FQNEAQ (reference sequence). The CDR3 region has the DNA TGTGCCAGCAGCCCCCGGACCGGGACAGTTAATTCACCCCTCCACTTT. Its translation: CASSPRTGTVNSPLHF.

There are a few counts of this clonotype. The chain recombines TRBV27 with TRBJ2-7; the D gene is possibly TRBD2 (5 bases). CDR3 length: 14 amino acids. CDR1 and CDR2 (germline): MNHEY, SMNVEV (reference sequence). Trimming shortened V by 6 bases and J by 7 bases, and 19 bases separated the two germline ends. In nucleotides, the CDR3 is TGTGCCAGCAGCCCAAACACCCGACCGGGGGAGCAGTACTTC. Translating gives CASSPNTRPGEQYF.